Listed here are 31 T cell receptor beta chains from one sample, sequenced in a study of shared clonotypes between healthy human individuals. Measured with immunoSEQ multiplex PCR; TCRdb has only the in-frame clones, and not every one. The sample consists of some 1.1 million clones, about 72% of them appearing once. The specimen was memory CD4+ T cells from PBMCs. Subset of the sample: CD45RA-negative fraction. The receptors shown here come from a man between 18 and 29 years old in good health. Some clones in this sample may be carry-over from other donors' samples.

The rearrangement joins TRBV4-2 to TRBJ2-3, with 7 nucleotides matching TRBD2. J gave up 4 bases and V 3 bases, and 13 bases lay outside the gene matches. Germline V gene data show CDR1 as LGHNA and CDR2 as YNFKEQ. This CDR3 is 17 amino acids long. The CDR3 protein is CASSQSPGGRSSDTQYF. CDR3 coding DNA: TGTGCCAGCAGCCAGTCCCCAGGCGGGAGATCTTCAGATACGCAGTATTTT.

The rearrangement joins TRBV15 to TRBJ2-4, with D possibly being TRBD1 (6 bases). Trimming shortened V by 0 bases and J by 8 bases, and 8 bases separated the two germline ends. CDR3 length: 13 residues. The germline CDR1 and CDR2 sequences are LNHNV and YYDKDF (reference sequence). The CDR3 protein is CATSREPGDIQYF. In DNA, the CDR3 is TGTGCCACCAGCAGAGAACCAGGGGACATTCAGTACTTC.

V and J are TRBV5-1 and TRBJ1-1; tentatively, D is TRBD1 (5 bases). Trimming left V 0 bases short and J 0 bases short, with 12 bases between. The CDR3 sequence is 16 residues long. Looked up from germline, CDR1 is SGHRS and CDR2 is YFSETQ. CDR3 nucleotides: TGCGCCAGCAGCTTGGCCTGGGCAGGGTTGAACACTGAAGCTTTCTTT. Residues: CASSLAWAGLNTEAFF.

The genes are TRBV6-4 and TRBJ2-3; tentatively, D is TRBD1 (6 bases). The CDR3 is 13 residues long. Germline V gene sequence: CDR1 MRHNA, CDR2 SNTAGT. The V and J ends lost 4 bases and 4 bases respectively, with 9 bases between them. Written as DNA, the CDR3 is TGTGCCAGCAGTGGGGGGCGCGCAGATACGCAGTATTTT. It specifies CASSGGRADTQYF.

This chain joins TRBV10-3 and TRBJ2-2; 8 bases are a match to TRBD2. Looked up from germline, CDR1 is ENHRY and CDR2 is SYGVKD. This CDR3 contains 21 residues. The V gene end was trimmed by 0 bases and the J gene end by 3 bases; junction bases not matched to a gene: 18. The CDR3 reads CAISESGGGARLASYTGELFF. The CDR3 DNA reads TGTGCCATCAGTGAGTCGGGAGGAGGGGCGAGACTAGCGTCCTACACCGGGGAGCTGTTTTTT.

CDR3 protein: CASSPARTSGNTGELFF. The CDR3 region has the DNA TGCGCCAGCAGCCCCGCCCGGACTAGCGGAAACACCGGGGAGCTGTTTTTT. The rearrangement joins TRBV5-1 to TRBJ2-2, with TRBD2 matching over 10 bases. The junction had 8 bases not matched to a gene; V was cut back by 4 bases and J by 2 bases. The germline gives CDR1 SGHRS, CDR2 YFSETQ. The CDR3 runs to 17 residues. Together with reference TRBV5-1 and TRBJ2-2, the CDR3 gives the full variable domain: KAGVTQTPRYLIKTRGQQVTLSCSPISGHRSVSWYQQTPGQGLQFLFEYFSETQRNKGNFPGRFSGRQFSNSRSEMNVSTLELGDSALYLCASSPARTSGNTGELFFGEGSRLTVL.

The chain links TRBV30 to TRBJ2-2; D is possibly TRBD2 (6 bases). The CDR3 has 15 amino acids. The germline V and J ends were trimmed by 2 bases and 4 bases, with 14 bases remaining between them. The V gene's germline CDR1 is GTSNPN and CDR2 SVGIG (reference sequence). The CDR3 loop is CAWSRRGGGTGELFF. In DNA, the CDR3 is TGTGCCTGGAGTAGGAGGGGCGGCGGCACCGGGGAGCTGTTTTTT.

The chain uses TRBV7-3 and TRBJ2-1; D gene uncertain. V lost 5 bases, J lost 2 bases, and 13 bases lay in between. Germline-derived CDR1 and CDR2 are SGHTA and FQGTGA. The CDR3 is 15 amino acids. CDR3 nucleotide sequence: TGTGCCAGCAGCCCTGGTCCTATCACCTACAATGAGCAGTTCTTC. Its translation is CASSPGPITYNEQFF.

The V gene is TRBV7-2, the J gene TRBJ2-5; tentative D call: TRBD2 (6 bases). Germline V CDR1 and CDR2: SGHTA, FQGNSA. V was clipped by 3 bases and J by 2 bases, with 10 bases between them. The CDR3 length is 14 residues. The CDR3 DNA reads TGTGCCAGCAGCTTTGTGGGGGGACAAGAGACCCAGTACTTC. Protein: CASSFVGGQETQYF.

The chain recombines TRBV19 with TRBJ1-5; D remains ambiguous. The germline gives CDR1 LNHDA, CDR2 SQIVND (reference sequence). Trimming shortened V by 4 bases and J by 5 bases, and 15 bases separated the two germline ends. The CDR3 covers 15 residues. The CDR3 region is CASSTRGLGHQPQHF. DNA of the CDR3: TGTGCCAGTAGTACCCGGGGATTGGGCCATCAGCCCCAGCATTTT.

This chain links TRBV30 with TRBJ1-5, with D perhaps matching TRBD1 (5 bases). CDR3 size: 12 residues. CDR1 is GTSNPN and CDR2 is SVGIG in the germline V gene (reference sequence). Trimming shortened V by 3 bases and J by 8 bases, and 11 bases separated the two germline ends. The CDR3: CAWSDSGEPQHF. In DNA, the CDR3 is TGTGCCTGGAGCGACAGTGGGGAGCCCCAGCATTTT.

This clone was detected once. V and J are TRBV5-1 and TRBJ2-3, with 7 positions matching TRBD2. CDR3 length: 15 amino acids. V shed 0 bases and J 6 bases; nucleotides not matched to a gene: 7. The germline CDR1 and CDR2 sequences are SGHRS and YFSETQ. The CDR3 sequence: CASSLEAGAWDTQYF. CDR3 nucleotides: TGCGCCAGCAGCTTGGAGGCGGGAGCTTGGGATACGCAGTATTTT.

The chain links TRBV28 to TRBJ2-1, with 7 bases aligning to TRBD1. V shed 4 bases and J 4 bases; nucleotides not matched to a gene: 7. This CDR3 is 15 amino acids long. Germline loops: CDR1 MDHEN, CDR2 SYDVKM. CDR3 bases: TGTGCCAGCAGTTCAACCGGGACAGTATACAATGAGCAGTTCTTC. As protein: CASSSTGTVYNEQFF. The variable domain in full, completed from reference TRBV28 and TRBJ2-1, reads DVKVTQSSRYLVKRTGEKVFLECVQDMDHENMFWYRQDPGLGLRLIYFSYDVKMKEKGDIPEGYSVSREKKERFSLILESASTNQTSMYLCASSSTGTVYNEQFFGPGTRLTVL.

This clone was seen a single time. Possible read error: a much larger clone is one base away. The V and J genes are TRBV6-5 and TRBJ2-3; D gene uncertain. In germline, CDR1 is MNHEY, CDR2 SVGAGI. This CDR3 region has 11 residues. V was shortened by 4 bases and J by 4 bases, with 3 bases between the two germline ends. CDR3 coding DNA: TGTGCCAGCAGTTCCGCAGATACGCAGTATTTT. Protein product: CASSSADTQYF.

In nucleotides, the CDR3 is TGTGCCAGCAGCTTGATCTGGACAGGGGGCGATGGAGCTTTCTTT. Translated, it gives CASSLIWTGGDGAFF. The chain employs TRBV5-6 and TRBJ1-1; 11 nucleotides align to TRBD1. Germline lookup yields CDR1 SGHDT and CDR2 YYEEEE. V shed 1 base and J 10 bases; nucleotides not matched to a gene: 9. This CDR3 region has 15 residues.

The chain carries TRBV7-6 and TRBJ2-7; 8 bases are a match to TRBD1. The CDR3 runs 16 residues. V shed 4 bases and J 6 bases; nucleotides not matched to a gene: 14. Germline-derived CDR1 and CDR2 are SGHVS and FNYEAQ. CDR3 in DNA: TGTGCCAGCAGCTCCCAGATAGGACAGGGCCCCGTCGAGCAGTACTTC. Translated: CASSSQIGQGPVEQYF. The full variable domain, rest sourced from reference TRBV7-6 and TRBJ2-7, is GAGVSQSPRYKVTKRGQDVALRCDPISGHVSLYWYRQALGQGPEFLTYFNYEAQQDKSGLPNDRFSAERPEGSISTLTIQRTEQRDSAMYRCASSSQIGQGPVEQYFGPGTRLTVT.

J is TRBJ2-7 and V is TRBV5-6; 14 bases fit TRBD2. The CDR3 covers 15 residues. The germline V gene has CDR1 SGHDT and CDR2 YYEEEE. V shed 3 bases and J 6 bases; nucleotides not matched to a gene: 5. The CDR3 is CASSWGTSGSIEQYF. The CDR3, as DNA: TGTGCCAGCAGCTGGGGGACTAGCGGGAGTATCGAGCAGTACTTC.

The V and J genes are TRBV10-3 and TRBJ2-1; TRBD2 aligns across 10 bases. Germline CDR1 is ENHRY and CDR2 is SYGVKD. The CDR3 runs to 16 residues. Germline trimming cut 0 bases from V and 7 bases from J; bases unmatched to any gene: 6. The CDR3 bases are TGTGCCATCAGTGAGTCAGCAGCGGGAGGGCTTAATGAGCAGTTCTTC. Translation gives CAISESAAGGLNEQFF.

The rearrangement joins TRBV5-4 to TRBJ2-1; TRBD2 might be the D (6 bases). There are 13 residues in the CDR3. From germline, CDR1 is SGHNT and CDR2 YYREEE (reference sequence). Trimming pared 4 bases from V and 9 bases from J, leaving 14 bases between. The CDR3 bases are TGTGCCAGCAGCCGGGAGTCCGGCGGTGAGCAGTTCTTC. Protein: CASSRESGGEQFF.

The CDR3 DNA reads TGTGCCAGCAGGAGGGCTAGCGGGATCGAGACCCAGTACTTC. This gives the protein CASRRASGIETQYF. The chain carries TRBV27 and TRBJ2-5; 9 bases are a match to TRBD2. CDR1 MNHEY and CDR2 SMNVEV come from the germline V gene (reference sequence). The ends lost 6 bases at V and 5 bases at J; junction bases unmatched: 7. The CDR3 is made up of 14 amino acids.

Only a few counts were recorded for this clone. The chain is built from TRBV7-2 and TRBJ1-5; D gene ambiguous. Trimming removed 3 bases at V and 5 bases at J, with 8 bases between. Germline V gene lookup returns CDR1 SGHTA and CDR2 FQGNSA. This CDR3 is built from 13 residues. The CDR3 DNA is TGTGCCAGCAGCTTTCAGGTTGATCAGCCCCAGCATTTT. This encodes CASSFQVDQPQHF.

The chain is built from TRBV28 and TRBJ1-4; D possibly corresponds to TRBD1 (5 bases). Germline lookup yields CDR1 MDHEN and CDR2 SYDVKM. Trimming shortened V by 1 base and J by 10 bases, and 19 bases separated the two germline ends. This CDR3 comprises 16 residues. The CDR3 reads CASSLSDIPMEGKLFF. Here the CDR3 DNA reads TGTGCCAGCAGTTTATCGGACATACCCATGGAGGGAAAACTGTTTTTT.

This clone turned up a few times. Distinct nucleotide sequences in the sample also encode this CDR3. The chain combines TRBV29-1 with TRBJ1-1; tentatively, D is TRBD1 (5 bases). The germline gives CDR1 SQVTM, CDR2 ANQGSEA. V was trimmed by 4 bases and J by 0 bases, leaving 9 bases between them. The CDR3 is 13 amino acids. CDR3 loop: CSVAGRLNTEAFF. In DNA form, the CDR3 reads TGCAGCGTTGCGGGACGGCTGAACACTGAAGCTTTCTTT. Full variable domain (outside the CDR3, taken from reference TRBV29-1 and TRBJ1-1): SAVISQKPSRDICQRGTSLTIQCQVDSQVTMMFWYRQQPGQSLTLIATANQGSEATYESGFVIDKFPISRPNLTFSTLTVSNMSPEDSSIYLCSVAGRLNTEAFFGQGTRLTVV.

This sequence joins TRBV5-1 and TRBJ1-1; no reliable D call. Germline V gene lookup returns CDR1 SGHRS and CDR2 YFSETQ. Trimming pared 1 base from V and 6 bases from J, leaving 10 bases between. This CDR3 comprises 13 residues. CDR3 residues: CASSLSGYSEAFF. CDR3 nucleotide sequence: TGCGCCAGCAGCTTGTCAGGATACTCTGAAGCTTTCTTT.

The chain couples TRBV15 to TRBJ2-7, with D unresolved. This CDR3 is built from 14 residues. Germline V lookup: CDR1 LNHNV, CDR2 YYDKDF (reference sequence). V was pared by 0 bases and J by 0 bases, with 6 bases between. The CDR3 region is CATSREASSYEQYF. The CDR3 nucleotides are TGTGCCACCAGCAGAGAGGCGAGCTCCTACGAGCAGTACTTC.

This chain uses TRBV11-2 with TRBJ2-5; 8 bases line up with TRBD2. Looked up from germline, CDR1 is SGHAT and CDR2 is FQNNGV. V trimming: 1 base; J trimming: 4 bases; junction bases outside the gene matches: 5. This CDR3 spans 15 amino acids. CDR3 residues: CASSLGSGVGETQYF. The CDR3 coding sequence is TGTGCCAGCAGCTTAGGTAGCGGGGTCGGAGAGACCCAGTACTTC.

The chain employs TRBV2 and TRBJ2-7; D perhaps matches TRBD2 (5 bases). The germline gives CDR1 SNHLY, CDR2 FYNNEI. V was shortened by 7 bases and J by 5 bases, with 12 bases between the two germline ends. The CDR3 is 12 residues long. The chain's CDR3 is CASTRGFDEQYF. As DNA, the CDR3 is TGTGCCAGCACACGAGGGTTCGACGAGCAGTACTTC.

This rearrangement joins TRBV10-2 to TRBJ2-7; 9 bases are shared with TRBD1. The V segment lost 5 bases and the J segment 3 bases; nucleotides outside the gene matches: 8. Germline CDR1 is WSHSY and CDR2 is SAAADI. The CDR3 consists of 15 residues. In DNA form, the CDR3 reads TGCGCCAGCAGTCCGGACAGGGGAGCAGGCTACGAGCAGTACTTC. It codes for CASSPDRGAGYEQYF.

This sequence joins TRBV7-2 and TRBJ2-3; D call uncertain. The germline gives CDR1 SGHTA, CDR2 FQGNSA. The CDR3 length is 15 residues. Trimming cost V 3 bases and J 1 base, with 11 bases left between them. The CDR3 is CASSLSLDGTDTQYF. In DNA form, the CDR3 reads TGTGCCAGCAGCTTGAGTCTAGATGGCACAGATACGCAGTATTTT.

This clone has only one observation. V and J are TRBV4-3 and TRBJ2-3, with a weak D call TRBD2 (5 bases). The V end lost 5 bases, the J end lost 9 bases, and 15 bases lay between the germline ends. The CDR3 totals 13 residues. Germline loops: CDR1 LGHNA, CDR2 YSLEER. The CDR3 sequence is CASSLGGRATQYF. The CDR3, as DNA: TGCGCCAGCAGCTTAGGCGGGCGCGCGACGCAGTATTTT.

The genes are TRBV28 and TRBJ1-2; possibly TRBD1 for D (6 bases). Per germline, CDR1 MDHEN and CDR2 SYDVKM. V gave up 6 bases and J gave up 11 bases, with 25 bases separating them. This CDR3 has 15 residues. The DNA of the CDR3 is TGTGCCAGCAGGTATGGGGGGGCGGACGGCCGCGGATACACCTTC. Protein sequence: CASRYGGADGRGYTF.